Listed below are T cell receptor beta chains from one sample, sequenced in a study of blood T cell repertoires in COVID-19. TCRdb keeps only in-frame clones here, not all; method: immunoSEQ multiplex PCR. This repertoire shows 130,000 to 150,000 clones, approximately 87% found once; its top ten account for less than 10%. The specimen sequenced was peripheral blood. All receptors come from a woman in her forties or fifties with active or convalescent COVID-19. Each CDR3 is given with its conserved first and last residue. D genes are given only for firm matches. Part of the rows lack a size; the others show once, few, many or a class for expanded clones.

CASSYGPGGSYNEQFF	TGTGCCAGCAGTTACGGCCCAGGAGGCTCCTACAATGAGCAGTTCTTC	TRBV6-5	-	16	TRBJ2-1	-
CASSPARGQHYGYTF	TGTGCCAGCAGCCCCGCCAGGGGACAGCACTATGGCTACACCTTC	TRBV5-4	TRBD1	15	TRBJ1-2	-
CAISVESVSQPQHF	TGTGCCATCAGTGTAGAATCTGTGTCGCAGCCCCAGCATTTT	TRBV10-3	-	14	TRBJ1-5	-
CASSSAAASTDTQYF	TGTGCCAGCAGCTCGGCGGCAGCTAGCACAGATACGCAGTATTTT	TRBV6-4	-	15	TRBJ2-3	-
CAISEEAGGRYNEQFF	TGTGCCATCAGTGAAGAAGCGGGGGGGCGGTACAATGAGCAGTTCTTC	TRBV10-3	TRBD2	16	TRBJ2-1	-
CATSRDKIQGYGYTF	TGTGCCACCAGCAGAGATAAAATTCAGGGGTATGGCTACACCTTC	TRBV15	-	15	TRBJ1-2	-
CASSQLNSPLHF	TGTGCCAGTAGTCAACTTAATTCACCCCTCCACTTT	TRBV19	-	12	TRBJ1-6	-
CASSHEDRGALGRLPQHF	TGTGCCAGCAGCCATGAGGACAGGGGGGCCCTGGGCCGATTACCCCAGCATTTT	TRBV27	TRBD1	18	TRBJ1-5	-
CAYKTGSTEAFF	TGTGCCTACAAGACAGGGAGCACTGAAGCTTTCTTT	TRBV30	TRBD1	12	TRBJ1-1	-
CAWSQGASGTEAFF	TGTGCCTGGAGTCAGGGGGCTAGTGGAACTGAAGCTTTCTTT	TRBV30	TRBD1	14	TRBJ1-1	-
CATSLNPLAGGTDTQYF	TGTGCCACCAGCCTCAATCCACTAGCGGGGGGAACAGATACGCAGTATTTT	TRBV15	TRBD2	17	TRBJ2-3	-
CASSSSETAEWGDTQYF	TGTGCCAGCAGCTCTAGCGAAACAGCTGAATGGGGAGATACGCAGTATTTT	TRBV9	-	17	TRBJ2-3	-
CASSQAPAGEAEQFF	TGCGCCAGCAGCCAAGCGCCAGCGGGAGAGGCTGAGCAGTTCTTC	TRBV4-3	TRBD2	15	TRBJ2-1	few
CASSTSPRGETQYF	TGTGCCAGCAGTACCTCCCCCAGGGGAGAGACCCAGTACTTC	TRBV27	-	14	TRBJ2-5	-
CASSYASSGVSYEQYF	TGTGCCAGCAGTTACGCGAGCTCAGGGGTTTCCTACGAGCAGTACTTC	TRBV6-5	-	16	TRBJ2-7	-
CASSDRGQDEQFF	TGTGCCAGCTCGGACAGGGGGCAGGATGAGCAGTTCTTC	TRBV5-6	TRBD1	13	TRBJ2-1	-
CATRQGGAGTQHF	TGTGCCACCCGTCAGGGGGGTGCGGGGACCCAGCATTTT	TRBV2	TRBD1	13	TRBJ1-5	-
CSARDGNEQFF	TGCAGTGCTAGAGACGGGAATGAGCAGTTCTTC	TRBV20-1	-	11	TRBJ2-1	many
CASGLRLLAGQGSYGYTF	TGTGCTAGTGGTTTGAGGTTGTTAGCGGGACAGGGGTCTTATGGCTACACCTTC	TRBV12-5	TRBD1	18	TRBJ1-2	-
CAWSVQATGELFF	TGTGCCTGGAGTGTTCAAGCCACCGGGGAGCTGTTTTTT	TRBV30	-	13	TRBJ2-2	-
CATSRGAWNTEAFF	TGTGCCACCAGCAGGGGGGCATGGAACACTGAAGCTTTCTTT	TRBV15	-	14	TRBJ1-1	few
CASSPREGAPGELFF	TGTGCCAGCAGCCCCCGTGAGGGGGCGCCCGGGGAGCTGTTTTTT	TRBV7-6	TRBD1	15	TRBJ2-2	-
CSASPQTGYNEQFF	TGCAGCGCATCCCCACAAACAGGGTACAATGAGCAGTTCTTC	TRBV29-1	-	14	TRBJ2-1	-
CASRYGQKNTEAFF	TGCGCCAGCAGGTACGGACAAAAGAACACTGAAGCTTTCTTT	TRBV5-1	-	14	TRBJ1-1	-
CSVRGLDGTNYGYTF	TGCAGCGTTCGGGGATTGGACGGGACTAACTATGGCTACACCTTC	TRBV29-1	-	15	TRBJ1-2	-
CASSPMTSGFAYEQYF	TGTGCCAGCTCACCGATGACTAGCGGGTTTGCCTACGAGCAGTACTTC	TRBV18	TRBD2	16	TRBJ2-7	once
CASSYSWTDLDYGYTF	TGTGCCAGCAGTTACTCTTGGACAGATCTAGACTATGGCTACACCTTC	TRBV6-5	-	16	TRBJ1-2	-
CASSQSGGKETQYF	TGCGCCAGCAGTCAATCCGGGGGAAAGGAGACCCAGTACTTC	TRBV23-1	-	14	TRBJ2-5	-
CASSREDYGYTF	TGCGCCAGCAGCCGCGAGGATTATGGCTACACCTTC	TRBV5-1	-	12	TRBJ1-2	-
CASSQVAPSNSPLHF	TGCGCCAGCAGCCAAGTGGCTCCCTCGAATTCACCCCTCCACTTT	TRBV4-1	-	15	TRBJ1-6	-
CASSEAEGAGNTIYF	TGTGCCAGCAGTGAAGCAGAAGGGGCTGGAAACACCATATATTTT	TRBV6-1	-	15	TRBJ1-3	-
CASSYGPSSGNTIYF	TGTGCCAGCAGTTACGGGCCGAGCTCTGGAAACACCATATATTTT	TRBV6-5	-	15	TRBJ1-3	-
CASSQEGGGFTDTQYF	TGTGCCAGCAGCCAAGAAGGCGGGGGCTTCACAGATACGCAGTATTTT	TRBV14	-	16	TRBJ2-3	-
CAWTHGTSVGNEQFF	TGTGCCTGGACCCACGGGACTAGCGTAGGCAATGAGCAGTTCTTC	TRBV30	TRBD2	15	TRBJ2-1	-
CASSPPGGGYTF	TGTGCCAGCAGTCCCCCTGGGGGGGGCTACACCTTC	TRBV28	-	12	TRBJ1-2	-